One T cell receptor beta chain is described in this entry. In the study's own analysis: The authors estimated nucleated cell counts from reference gene primer amplification. The table came from immunoSEQ multiplex PCR; TCRdb's copy has only in-frame clones and leaves some out. The V and J calls and clone size come from that table; D and trimming were worked out from the DNA. The data show about 110,000 clones, about three quarters seen once. These data originate in a study of blood T cell repertoires in COVID-19. Study-wide context: Acute-phase and convalescent COVID-19 samples originated in the United States, Italy and Spain. Nucleic acid was either cDNA or gDNA, and it came from T cells, B-cell-depleted T cells, or PBMCs.

The CDR3 is 17 residues long. V lost 0 bases to trimming and J lost 3 bases, with 18 bases between them. Per germline, CDR1 LGHNA and CDR2 YSLEER. What was sequenced was peripheral blood. This TCR derives from a woman of 80 years or more with active or convalescent COVID-19. The gene calls are TRBV4-3 and TRBJ2-7, with D possibly TRBD2 on 6 matching bases. CDR3 loop: CASSQDFGEAAYYEQYF. The CDR3 DNA is TGCGCCAGCAGCCAAGATTTTGGGGAGGCCGCCTACTACGAGCAGTACTTC.